The present T cell receptor (beta chain) was sequenced within a study of identical twins. CDR3 length: 16 residues. The germline CDR1 and CDR2 sequences are ENHRY and SYGVKD. V shed 10 bases and J 4 bases; nucleotides not matched to a gene: 11. TCRdb reanalysed the 5' RACE reads using MiXCR and keeps one entry per CDR3 protein. The sample includes 120,000 to 150,000 distinct CDR3 sequences, under 4.5% of them seen just once. The sequencing input was memory T cells sorted from blood. This clonotype was sampled from a man between 18 and 35 years old in good health. This chain connects TRBV10-3 to TRBJ2-3; 13 bases agree with TRBD2. The CDR3 sequence: CASGLAGDLGADTQYF. Here the CDR3 DNA reads TGTGCCAGCGGACTAGCGGGAGATCTTGGGGCAGATACGCAGTATTTT.